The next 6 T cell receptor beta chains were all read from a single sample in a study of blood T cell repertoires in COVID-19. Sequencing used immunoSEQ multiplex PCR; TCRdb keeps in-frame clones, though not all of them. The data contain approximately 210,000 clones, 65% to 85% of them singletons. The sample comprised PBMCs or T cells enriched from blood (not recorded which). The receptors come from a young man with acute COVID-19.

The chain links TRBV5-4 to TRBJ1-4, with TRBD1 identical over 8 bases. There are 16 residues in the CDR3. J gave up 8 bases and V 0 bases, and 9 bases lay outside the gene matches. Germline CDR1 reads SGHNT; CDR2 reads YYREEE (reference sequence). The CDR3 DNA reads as TGTGCCAGCAGCTTGGGTGGGACAGGTTCGAGGGAAAAACTGTTTTTT. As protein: CASSLGGTGSREKLFF.

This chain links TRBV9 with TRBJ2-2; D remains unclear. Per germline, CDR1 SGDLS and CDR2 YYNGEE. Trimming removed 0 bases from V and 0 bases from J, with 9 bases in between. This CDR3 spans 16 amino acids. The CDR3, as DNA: TGTGCCAGCAGCGTAGGAGTTACGACGAACACCGGGGAGCTGTTTTTT. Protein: CASSVGVTTNTGELFF.

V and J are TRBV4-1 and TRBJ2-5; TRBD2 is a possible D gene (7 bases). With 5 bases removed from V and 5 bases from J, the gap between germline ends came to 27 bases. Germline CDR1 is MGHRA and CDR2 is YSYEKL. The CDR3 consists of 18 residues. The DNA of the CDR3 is TGCGCCAGCAGCTCACGAGGGTGGGGGGGCCAACTTGGTGAGACCCAGTACTTC. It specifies CASSSRGWGGQLGETQYF.

The chain's CDR3 is CATSSWDRNYGYTF. CDR3 DNA sequence: TGTGCCACCAGCTCTTGGGACAGGAACTATGGCTACACCTTC. The rearrangement uses TRBV15 and TRBJ1-2; 8 bases are a match to TRBD1. This CDR3 spans 14 amino acids. Germline loops: CDR1 LNHNV, CDR2 YYDKDF (reference sequence). The junction had 4 bases not matched to a gene; V was cut back by 5 bases and J by 2 bases. The full variable domain, its missing parts supplied by reference TRBV15 and TRBJ1-2, is DAMVIQNPRYQVTQFGKPVTLSCSQTLNHNVMYWYQQKSSQAPKLLFHYYDKDFNNEADTPDNFQSRRPNTSFCFLDIRSPGLGDTAMYLCATSSWDRNYGYTFGSGTRLTVV.

This CDR3 is CASSSPPGNQPQHF. The CDR3 DNA reads TGTGCCAGCAGCAGCCCTCCGGGCAATCAGCCCCAGCATTTT. The chain links TRBV9 to TRBJ1-5; no definite D call. Germline V CDR1 and CDR2: SGDLS, YYNGEE. The ends were cut back, 4 bases at V and 2 bases at J, with 10 bases in the middle. CDR3 length: 14 residues.

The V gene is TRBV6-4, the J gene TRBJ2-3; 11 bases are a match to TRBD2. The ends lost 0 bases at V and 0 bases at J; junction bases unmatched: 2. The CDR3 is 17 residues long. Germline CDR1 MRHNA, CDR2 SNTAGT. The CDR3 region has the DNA TGTGCCAGCAGTGACTCTAGCGGGGGGGCTAGCACAGATACGCAGTATTTT. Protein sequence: CASSDSSGGASTDTQYF.